The 3 T cell receptor beta chains presented below share a single source sample, sequenced in a study of cytomegalovirus exposure and HLA in healthy donors. 60 Vbeta and 13 Jbeta primers were used in PCR. Measured with immunoSEQ multiplex PCR; TCRdb has only the in-frame clones, and not every one. Of about 86,000 clones in the sample, 74% are singletons; the top ten hold about 6.2%. Sequencing input: PBMCs. The receptors come from a woman between 45 and 60 years old in good health and CMV-seropositive.

The V call is TRBV30, the J call TRBJ2-3, with a possible D match to TRBD2 (7 bases). CDR1 and CDR2 from the germline V gene are GTSNPN and SVGIG (reference sequence). CDR3 length: 16 amino acids. The V and J ends lost 0 bases and 3 bases respectively, with 16 bases between them. The CDR3 here is CAWSVLWGGSTDTQYF. In DNA, the CDR3 is TGTGCCTGGAGTGTACTGTGGGGGGGCTCAACAGATACGCAGTATTTT. The full variable domain, with the rest looked up from reference TRBV30 and TRBJ2-3, is SQTIHQWPATLVQPVGSPLSLECTVEGTSNPNLYWYRQAAGRGLQLLFYSVGIGQISSEVPQNLSASRPQDRQFILSSKKLLLSDSGFYLCAWSVLWGGSTDTQYFGPGTRLTVL.

V usage is TRBV19 and J usage is TRBJ1-1, with D unresolved. V lost 3 bases, J lost 2 bases, and 7 bases lay in between. The CDR3 consists of 13 residues. Germline CDR1 is LNHDA and CDR2 is SQIVND (reference sequence). This CDR3 is CASSMGSNTEAFF. The CDR3 DNA is TGTGCCAGTAGTATGGGTAGCAACACTGAAGCTTTCTTT.

This chain links TRBV29-1 with TRBJ1-5; D is undetermined. V was pared by 4 bases and J by 7 bases, with 14 bases between. From germline, CDR1 is SQVTM and CDR2 ANQGSEA. This CDR3 has 13 residues. CDR3: CSVGLGSWQPQHF. CDR3 bases: TGCAGCGTTGGATTGGGGAGTTGGCAGCCCCAGCATTTT.